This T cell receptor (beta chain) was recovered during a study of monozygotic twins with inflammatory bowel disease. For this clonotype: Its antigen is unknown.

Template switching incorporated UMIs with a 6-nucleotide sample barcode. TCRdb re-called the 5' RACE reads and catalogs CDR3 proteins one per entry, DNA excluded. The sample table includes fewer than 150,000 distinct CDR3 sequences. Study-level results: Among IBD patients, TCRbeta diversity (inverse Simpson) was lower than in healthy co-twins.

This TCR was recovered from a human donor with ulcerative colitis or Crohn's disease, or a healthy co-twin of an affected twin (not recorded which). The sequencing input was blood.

This CDR3 is CSARDPGRGAQETQYF. V gene TRBV20-1 combines with J gene TRBJ2-5; without DNA, the TCRdb call of TRBD1 cannot be checked. Germline V lookup: CDR1 DFQATT, CDR2 SNEGSKA (reference sequence). The CDR3 length is 16 residues.